This entry lists 10 T cell receptor beta chains sequenced from one sample in a study of blood T cell repertoires in COVID-19 (dated by TCRdb to the early 2020s). Receptors were amplified or captured by the immunoSEQ multiplex PCR assay. TCRdb obtained this table from immuneACCESS and retained in-frame rearrangements with V and J assigned. These tables miss some clones; where compared with another copy, unresolved V genes account for less than half of the shortfall, and the remainder is unexplained. Counted in this sample were 370,000 or so clones; roughly 86% of them appeared once. About 1% of the sample lies in the top ten. Source material: peripheral blood. The receptors were sampled from a human donor with acute or convalescent COVID-19. The donor label of this sample is uncertain.

Written as DNA, the CDR3 is TGTGCCAGCAGCTTAGGGTGGGGCAACACTGAAGCTTTCTTT. Its translation is CASSLGWGNTEAFF. The chain recombines TRBV27 with TRBJ1-1; TRBD1 might be the D (5 bases). The CDR3 sequence is 14 residues long. CDR1 MNHEY and CDR2 SMNVEV come from the germline V gene (reference sequence). The ends were cut back, 6 bases at V and 2 bases at J, with 13 bases in the middle.

This chain uses TRBV5-8 with TRBJ1-5; TRBD1 is a possible D gene (5 bases). CDR1 is SGHTS and CDR2 is YDEGEE in the germline V gene. This CDR3 region has 16 residues. V gave up 0 bases and J gave up 0 bases, with 10 bases separating them. The CDR3 DNA follows: TGTGCCAGCAGCTTGGGGCAGGGCCCTAGCAATCAGCCCCAGCATTTT. Its translation is CASSLGQGPSNQPQHF. Full variable domain (outside the CDR3, taken from reference TRBV5-8 and TRBJ1-5): EAGVTQSPTHLIKTRGQQATLRCSPISGHTSVYWYQQALGLGLQFLLWYDEGEERNRGNFPPRFSGRQFPNYSSELNVNALELEDSALYLCASSLGQGPSNQPQHFGDGTRLSIL.

As to this clone: The sample has other DNA sequences that encode this CDR3 too. J is TRBJ2-3 and V is TRBV7-9, with D possibly matching TRBD2 (6 bases). This CDR3 is built from 15 residues. The V gene's germline CDR1 is SEHNR and CDR2 FQNEAQ (reference sequence). V dropped 5 bases and J dropped 0 bases, with 12 bases sitting between them. In nucleotides, the CDR3 is TGTGCCAGCAGCCTAGGGACTGTGAGCACAGATACGCAGTATTTT. It is translated as CASSLGTVSTDTQYF.

The chain is built from TRBV5-5 and TRBJ2-1, with 9 positions matching TRBD2. Germline V lookup: CDR1 SGHKS, CDR2 YYEKEE (reference sequence). The CDR3 has 16 residues. V shed 4 bases, J shed 9 bases, and the junction held 14 bases outside the gene matches. CDR3 nucleotides: TGTGCCAGCAGCCCACTGGCTAGCGGGGTCCCAAGTGAGCAGTTCTTC. Translation gives CASSPLASGVPSEQFF.

V is TRBV6-5 and J is TRBJ2-1; 9 bases are a match to TRBD2. Germline CDR1 MNHEY, CDR2 SVGAGI. The CDR3 consists of 16 residues. V lost 0 bases and J lost 9; bases outside the gene matches: 9. The CDR3: CASSYSMAGGVAEQFF. The CDR3 DNA sequence: TGTGCCAGCAGTTACTCGATGGCGGGAGGGGTGGCTGAGCAGTTCTTC.

This sequence joins TRBV20-1 and TRBJ2-1, with 7 bases lining up with TRBD1. V lost 3 bases, J lost 0 bases, and 5 bases stayed unmatched. The CDR3 sequence is 15 residues long. Germline values: CDR1 DFQATT, CDR2 SNEGSKA (reference sequence). The CDR3 here is CSASEDRASYNEQFF. The CDR3 bases are TGCAGTGCTAGTGAAGACAGGGCCTCCTACAATGAGCAGTTCTTC.

V usage is TRBV24-1 and J usage is TRBJ1-3; D not resolved. V dropped 9 bases and J dropped 2 bases, with 31 bases sitting between them. The CDR3 is made up of 20 amino acids. Germline V gives CDR1 KGHDR, CDR2 SFDVKD. The CDR3 protein is CATAFIPTPKRVRAGNTIYF. The CDR3 nucleotides are TGTGCCACCGCTTTTATCCCCACACCTAAGAGGGTCAGAGCTGGAAACACCATATATTTT.

The chain carries TRBV27 and TRBJ2-3; 8 bases are a match to TRBD2. The CDR3 covers 17 residues. From germline, CDR1 is MNHEY and CDR2 SMNVEV (reference sequence). The V and J ends lost 5 bases and 3 bases, in that order; junction bases with no gene match: 13. CDR3 DNA sequence: TGTGCCAGCAGTCGAAATGGGGTCGGGAGGGGAACAGATACGCAGTATTTT. Its protein is CASSRNGVGRGTDTQYF.

This clone was counted many times. The chain couples TRBV23-1 to TRBJ1-5, with 7 positions matching TRBD1. TRBV23-1 is placed among ORFs of uncertain function. With V trimmed by 11 bases and J by 7 bases, 11 bases remained unmatched. The CDR3 contains 13 residues. The CDR3 loop is CAGFRQGLQPQHF. The CDR3 DNA follows: TGCGCCGGATTCCGACAGGGTCTACAGCCCCAGCATTTT.

V gene TRBV12-3 or TRBV12-4 combines with J gene TRBJ1-1; D not certain. There are 13 residues in the CDR3. Trimming pared 2 bases from V and 7 bases from J, leaving 11 bases between. The chain's CDR3 is CASSLIAGYEAFF. The CDR3 DNA is TGTGCCAGCAGTTTAATAGCGGGGTATGAAGCTTTCTTT.